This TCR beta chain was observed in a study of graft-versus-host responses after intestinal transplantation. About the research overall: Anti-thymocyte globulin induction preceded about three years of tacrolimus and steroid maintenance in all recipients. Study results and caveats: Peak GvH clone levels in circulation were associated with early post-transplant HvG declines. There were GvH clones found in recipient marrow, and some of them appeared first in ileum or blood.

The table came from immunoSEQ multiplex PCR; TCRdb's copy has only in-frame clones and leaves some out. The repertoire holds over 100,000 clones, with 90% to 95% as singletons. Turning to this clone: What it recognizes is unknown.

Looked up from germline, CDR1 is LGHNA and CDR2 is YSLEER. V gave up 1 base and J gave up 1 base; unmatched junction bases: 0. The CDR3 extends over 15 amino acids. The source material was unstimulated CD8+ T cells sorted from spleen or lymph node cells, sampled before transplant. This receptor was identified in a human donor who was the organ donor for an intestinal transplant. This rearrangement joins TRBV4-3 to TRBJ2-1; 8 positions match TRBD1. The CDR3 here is CASSQGQGSYNEQFF. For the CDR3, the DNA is TGCGCCAGCAGCCAAGGACAGGGGTCCTACAATGAGCAGTTCTTC.